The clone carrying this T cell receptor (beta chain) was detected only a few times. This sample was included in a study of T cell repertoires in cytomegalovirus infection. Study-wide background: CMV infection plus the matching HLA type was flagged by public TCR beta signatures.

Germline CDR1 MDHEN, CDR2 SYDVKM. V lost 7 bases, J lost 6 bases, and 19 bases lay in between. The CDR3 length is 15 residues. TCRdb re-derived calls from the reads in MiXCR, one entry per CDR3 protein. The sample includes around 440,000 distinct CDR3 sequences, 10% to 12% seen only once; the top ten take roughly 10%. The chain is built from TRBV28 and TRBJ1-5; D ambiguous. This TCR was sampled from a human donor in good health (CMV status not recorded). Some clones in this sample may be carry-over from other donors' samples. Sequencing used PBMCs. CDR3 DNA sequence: TGTGCCAGCACCCGGGGTCAAGTCGGGAGTCAGCCCCAGCATTTT. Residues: CASTRGQVGSQPQHF.